Here is one T cell receptor (beta chain) with its context. This clonotype was seen repeatedly, ten times or more. Its binding antigen is unknown. No base-level quality is on record; no much larger clone is a single base apart. The source of the sample is a study of human T cells and chemical hapten exposure (dated by TCRdb to the early 2020s). As for the study more broadly: For sensitization, 2% DPC in acetone was applied to a roughly 2 cm by roughly 2 cm area of upper inner arm skin. Patch testing was performed on the upper back with Finn chambers containing 0.01% DPC, and the patch tests were scored after 6 days according to International Contact Dermatitis Research Group standards. Alopecia areata with under or over 50% scalp involvement, alopecia totalis and alopecia universalis were represented in the patient cohort, which was mostly female. Throughout the study period of about 23 weeks, patients also received therapeutic DPC doses to the scalp every week. Libraries were pooled for sequencing, and per-sample TCR yields varied mainly because of small differences in library volumes within the pool. The study tracked peripheral blood TCR repertoire changes in vivo during primary and secondary sensitization to the hapten diphenylcyclopropenone (DPC) in alopecia patients. Around 29 alopecia patients provided blood for TCR sequencing at one to four time points (pre-sensitization, 2, 6 and 24 weeks). Patient blood was sampled pre-sensitization (week 0) and at 2, 6 and about 24 weeks after DPC sensitization. Broader findings and caveats from the paper: Patch test score correlated positively with the number of PT1 expanded TCRs, reaching significance at thresholds 8, 16 and 32 but not at 4. All patients had alopecia, a presumed autoimmune disease, so their immune response might differ from that of healthy individuals. Expanded TCRs formed significantly more large CDR3 similarity clusters than pre-sensitization or healthy control sets, consistent with antigen-driven responses. Repeated subsampling changed both the strength of the expansion versus patch-test correlation and the threshold at which the correlation became significant. The number of TCRs above 1 in 1000 frequency did not change with DPC sensitization; there was no evidence of global repertoire structure alterations.

The germline V gene (reference sequence) sets CDR1 to SEHNR and CDR2 to FQNEAQ. V loses 5 bases, J loses 1 base, and the germline ends lie 11 bases apart. Reading from cysteine to phenylalanine, the CDR3 counts 14 amino acids. Just CDR3 DNA is preserved here, 42 bases in frame from base 1. The library came from RACE. The run used a NextSeq 500. During library preparation, unique molecular identifiers were attached to individual cDNA molecules so that TCRs could be counted in a quantitative, reproducible way. Each blood RNA sample was used to sequence both TCR alpha and TCR beta chains. The study's own analysis went as follows. A median of around 96,000 TCRs per sample was observed, with a range of roughly 23,224 to 700,000. V, J and CDR3 annotation of the TCR reads was carried out using the Decombinator software suite. For the PS versus PT1 abundance plots, all samples were subsampled to the same number of TCRs (28,000). TCRs were defined as expanded if absent before sensitization and observed at least eight times at the 2-week time point. TCRdb reran the public reads through fastp at Q25 and MiXCR, keeping productive beta chains. CDR3 protein sequences are deduplicated, and each keeps its most common genes and DNA. The authors' filters were not applied to this entry. In all, the sample holds roughly 40,000 distinct CDR3 sequences, and roughly 10% of those were seen once. Jointly, the top ten make up about 5.9% of the sample.

The meaning of the sample's time point label: pre-sensitization, week 0. The treatment or condition label, as the study defines it: therapeutic diphenylcyclopropenone sensitization with weekly scalp DPC. Blood at each patch-test visit was drawn before the patch test was applied. Patients were eligible if aged 18 to 70, diagnosed with alopecia and judged suitable for DPC therapy, and pregnant patients were excluded. Total RNA was isolated from unfractionated whole blood collected in Tempus Blood RNA tubes. This clonotype originated in a man aged 25 to 40 with alopecia areata. Some clones in this sample may be carry-over from other donors' samples. The V and J genes are TRBV7-9 and TRBJ2-5; TRBD2 is possibly the D segment (5 matching bases). Specimen: whole blood, collected in connection with sensitization to the hapten diphenylcyclopropenone (DPC). The DNA is as follows: TGTGCCAGCAGCCCCTGGACTGTCCAAGAGACCCAGTACTTC. This encodes CASSPWTVQETQYF.